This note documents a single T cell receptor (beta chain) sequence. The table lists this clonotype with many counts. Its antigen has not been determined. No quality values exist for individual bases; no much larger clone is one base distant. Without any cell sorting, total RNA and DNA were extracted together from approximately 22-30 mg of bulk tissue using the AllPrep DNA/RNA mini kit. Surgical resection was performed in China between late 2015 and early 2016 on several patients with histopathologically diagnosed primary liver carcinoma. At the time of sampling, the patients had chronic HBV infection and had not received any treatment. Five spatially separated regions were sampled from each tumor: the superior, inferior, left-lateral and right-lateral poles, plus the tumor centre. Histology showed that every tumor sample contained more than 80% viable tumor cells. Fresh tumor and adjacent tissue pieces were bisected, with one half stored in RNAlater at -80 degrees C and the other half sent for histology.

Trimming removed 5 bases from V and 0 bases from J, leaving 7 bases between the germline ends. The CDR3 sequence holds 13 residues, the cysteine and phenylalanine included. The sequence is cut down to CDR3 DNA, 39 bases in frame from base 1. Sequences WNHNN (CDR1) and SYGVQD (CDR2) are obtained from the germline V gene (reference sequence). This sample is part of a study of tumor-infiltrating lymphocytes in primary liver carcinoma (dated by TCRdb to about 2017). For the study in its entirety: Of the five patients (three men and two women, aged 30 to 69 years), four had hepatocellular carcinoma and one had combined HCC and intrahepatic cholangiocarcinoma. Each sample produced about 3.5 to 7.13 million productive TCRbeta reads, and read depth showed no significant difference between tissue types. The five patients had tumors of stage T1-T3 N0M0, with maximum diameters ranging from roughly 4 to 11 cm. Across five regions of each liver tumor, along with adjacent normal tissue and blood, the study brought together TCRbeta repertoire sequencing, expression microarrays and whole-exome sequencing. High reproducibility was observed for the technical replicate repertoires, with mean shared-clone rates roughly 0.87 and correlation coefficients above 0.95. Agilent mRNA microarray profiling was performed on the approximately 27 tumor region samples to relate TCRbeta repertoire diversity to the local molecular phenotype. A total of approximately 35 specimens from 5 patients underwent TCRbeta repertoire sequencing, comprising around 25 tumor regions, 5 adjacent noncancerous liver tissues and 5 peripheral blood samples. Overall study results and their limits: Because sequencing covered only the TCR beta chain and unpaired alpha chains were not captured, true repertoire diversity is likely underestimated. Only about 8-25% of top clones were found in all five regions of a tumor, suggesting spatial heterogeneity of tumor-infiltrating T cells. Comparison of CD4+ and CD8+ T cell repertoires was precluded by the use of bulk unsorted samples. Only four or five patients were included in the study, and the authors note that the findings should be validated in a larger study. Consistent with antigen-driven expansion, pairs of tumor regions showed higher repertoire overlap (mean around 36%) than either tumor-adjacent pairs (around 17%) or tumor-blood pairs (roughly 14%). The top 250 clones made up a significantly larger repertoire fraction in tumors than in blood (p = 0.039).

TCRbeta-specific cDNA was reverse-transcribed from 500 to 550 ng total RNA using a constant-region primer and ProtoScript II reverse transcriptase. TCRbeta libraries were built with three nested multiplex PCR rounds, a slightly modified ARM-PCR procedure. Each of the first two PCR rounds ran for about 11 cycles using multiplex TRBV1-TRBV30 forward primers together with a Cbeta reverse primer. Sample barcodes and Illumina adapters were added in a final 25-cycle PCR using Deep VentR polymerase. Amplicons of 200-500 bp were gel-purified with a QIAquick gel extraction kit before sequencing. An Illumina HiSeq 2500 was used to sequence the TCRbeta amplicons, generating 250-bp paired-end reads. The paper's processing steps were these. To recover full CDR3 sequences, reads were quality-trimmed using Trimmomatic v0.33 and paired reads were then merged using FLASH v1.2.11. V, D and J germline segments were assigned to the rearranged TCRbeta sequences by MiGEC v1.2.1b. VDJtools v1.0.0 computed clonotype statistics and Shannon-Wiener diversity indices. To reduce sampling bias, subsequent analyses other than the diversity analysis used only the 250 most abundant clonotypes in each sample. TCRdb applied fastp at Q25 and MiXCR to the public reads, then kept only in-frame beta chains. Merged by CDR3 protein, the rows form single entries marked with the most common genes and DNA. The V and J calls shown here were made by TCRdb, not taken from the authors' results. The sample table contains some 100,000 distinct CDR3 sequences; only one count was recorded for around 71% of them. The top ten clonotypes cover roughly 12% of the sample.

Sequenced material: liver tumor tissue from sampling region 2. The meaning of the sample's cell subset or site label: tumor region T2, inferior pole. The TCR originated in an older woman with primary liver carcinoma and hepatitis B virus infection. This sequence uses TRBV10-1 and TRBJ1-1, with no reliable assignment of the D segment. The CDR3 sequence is CASSPQVNTEAFF. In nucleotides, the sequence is TGCGCCAGCAGTCCTCAAGTGAACACTGAAGCTTTCTTT.